The sequence of this TCR beta chain was determined in a study of stem cell transplantation in POMP-related autoinflammatory disease. Germline V lookup: CDR1 GTSNPN, CDR2 SVGIG (reference sequence). Trimming cost V 2 bases and J 4 bases; bases outside gene matches: 5. The CDR3 spans 13 residues. The table came from immunoSEQ multiplex PCR; TCRdb's copy has only in-frame clones and leaves some out. The sample lists about 6,900 clones; around 86% were seen once. General observations from the study: A trend toward lower repertoire diversity and greater clonality appeared in every analyzed T-cell subset of PRAID patients. In PRAID patients, the number of distinct TRB V-J gene pairings was restricted.

With respect to this clone: The antigen remains unidentified.

The origin of this receptor is a human donor in good health. Sequenced: a CXCR5-defined cell subset from PBMCs. The rearrangement joins TRBV30 to TRBJ2-7, with 7 bases aligning to TRBD1. In DNA form, the CDR3 reads TGTGCCTGGAGTCGGAGGACAGGTTACGAGCAGTACTTC. This sequence encodes CAWSRRTGYEQYF. The whole variable domain, filled in from reference TRBV30 and TRBJ2-7, reads SQTIHQWPATLVQPVGSPLSLECTVEGTSNPNLYWYRQAAGRGLQLLFYSVGIGQISSEVPQNLSASRPQDRQFILSSKKLLLSDSGFYLCAWSRRTGYEQYFGPGTRLTVT.